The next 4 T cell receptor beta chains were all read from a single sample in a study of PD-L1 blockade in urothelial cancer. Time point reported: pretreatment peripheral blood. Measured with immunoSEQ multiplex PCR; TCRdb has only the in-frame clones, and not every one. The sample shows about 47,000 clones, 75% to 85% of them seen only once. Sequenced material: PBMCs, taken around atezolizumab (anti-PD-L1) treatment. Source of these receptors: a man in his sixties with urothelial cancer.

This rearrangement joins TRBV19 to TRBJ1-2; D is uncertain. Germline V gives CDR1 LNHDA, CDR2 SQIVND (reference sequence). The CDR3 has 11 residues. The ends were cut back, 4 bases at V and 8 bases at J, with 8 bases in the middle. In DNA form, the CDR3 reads TGTGCCAGTAGTACTCAGGCGGGCTACACCTTC. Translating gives CASSTQAGYTF.

The CDR3 reads CSVGVGQGPYEQYF. The DNA for the CDR3 is TGCAGCGTTGGGGTGGGGCAGGGCCCCTACGAGCAGTACTTC. The V gene is TRBV29-1, the J gene TRBJ2-7, with D maybe TRBD1 (5 bases). CDR1 is SQVTM and CDR2 is ANQGSEA in the germline V gene. CDR3 length: 14 residues. V shed 4 bases and J shed 2 bases, with 15 bases lying between them.

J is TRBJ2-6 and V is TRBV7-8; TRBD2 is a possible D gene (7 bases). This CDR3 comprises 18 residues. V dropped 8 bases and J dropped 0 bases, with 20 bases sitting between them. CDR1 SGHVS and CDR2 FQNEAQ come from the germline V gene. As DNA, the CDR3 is TGTGCCAGCCCTCAAGAGGGGGGGCAGGGCTCTGGGGCCAACGTCCTGACTTTC. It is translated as CASPQEGGQGSGANVLTF.

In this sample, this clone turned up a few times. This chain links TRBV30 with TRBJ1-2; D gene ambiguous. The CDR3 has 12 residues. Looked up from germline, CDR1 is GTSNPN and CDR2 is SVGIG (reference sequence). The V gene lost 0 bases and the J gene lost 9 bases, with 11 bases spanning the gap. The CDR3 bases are TGTGCCTGGAGTGTTTCCGAGGGTAGCTACACCTTC. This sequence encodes CAWSVSEGSYTF.